A selection of T cell receptor beta chains follows, all from one sample in a study of blood T cells in healthy people across ages. Each CDR3 protein is one row after TCRdb ran MiXCR on the 5' RACE reads. The repertoire holds about 780,000 distinct CDR3 sequences, with 35% to 50% as singletons. Sequenced: blood. These receptor sequences come from an elderly man in good health. CDR3s include the opening cysteine and the closing phenylalanine or tryptophan. Each record gives: V gene, J gene, D gene, clone size, CDR3 protein, CDR3 DNA. D genes are given only for firm matches. Only part of the rows carry a size: once, few, many, or a class if the clone is expanded.

TRBV29-1	TRBJ1-1	TRBD1	.	CSVDNQGASTEAFF	TGCAGCGTTGATAATCAGGGGGCTTCGACTGAAGCTTTCTTT
TRBV20-1	TRBJ1-5	.	once	CSARGGPGNQPQHF	TGCAGTGCTAGGGGGGGTCCCGGCAATCAGCCCCAGCATTTT
TRBV7-9	TRBJ2-7	TRBD2	.	CASSLRLAGVEEQYF	TGTGCCAGCAGCTTAAGACTAGCGGGAGTCGAAGAGCAGTACTTC
TRBV28	TRBJ2-7	.	.	CASSLRDTYYEQYF	TGTGCCAGCAGCCTAAGGGACACATACTACGAGCAGTACTTC
TRBV11-3	TRBJ2-1	TRBD2	.	CASSSKAGGFGEQFF	TGTGCCAGCAGCTCCAAAGCGGGGGGGTTTGGGGAGCAGTTCTTC
TRBV20-1	TRBJ2-3	TRBD2	.	CSARLAGVYTDTQYF	TGCAGTGCTCGACTAGCGGGAGTTTACACAGATACGCAGTATTTT
TRBV7-2	TRBJ2-2	.	once	CASSLGVGAAGELFF	TGTGCCAGCAGCTTAGGCGTAGGGGCAGCCGGGGAGCTGTTTTTT
TRBV9	TRBJ2-6	.	few	CASSVEGSGANVLTF	TGTGCCAGCAGCGTAGAGGGGTCTGGGGCCAACGTCCTGACTTTC
TRBV6-6	TRBJ2-7	TRBD1	once	CASTPTGQGGREQYF	TGTGCCAGCACTCCGACCGGACAGGGAGGTCGGGAGCAGTACTTC
TRBV5-1	TRBJ2-4	.	.	CASSLDLGIAKNIQYF	TGCGCCAGCAGCTTGGACTTAGGAATAGCCAAAAACATTCAGTACTTC
TRBV28	TRBJ2-2	.	few	CASSPPTMNTGELFF	TGTGCCAGCAGTCCCCCGACCATGAACACCGGGGAGCTGTTTTTT
TRBV5-8	TRBJ1-5	.	.	CASSSLWAGWQPQHF	TGTGCCAGCAGCTCACTATGGGCAGGATGGCAGCCCCAGCATTTT
TRBV5-1	TRBJ2-5	.	many	CASSLVPGSMETQYF	TGCGCCAGCAGCTTGGTTCCAGGGAGCATGGAGACCCAGTACTTC